This T cell receptor beta chain was sequenced in a study of Graves' ophthalmopathy and Graves' hyperthyroidism. Amplification from RNA transcripts yielded the TCR beta CDR3 regions. HTBI primers primed a first-round RT-PCR, and a second-round multiplex PCR followed. MiXCR, run by TCRdb on the multiplex PCR reads, gives a single entry per CDR3 protein. The sample records 650,000 to 900,000 distinct CDR3 sequences, 40% being singletons. Study-level results: The authors also found most expanded thyroid clonotypes above 0.001 frequency in blood. The model's ophthalmopathy progression predictions had around 67% sensitivity and just under 75% specificity.

This clonotype was detected a few times. Its antigen remains unidentified. The sequence came from an adult man with Graves' ophthalmopathy. The sequencing sample was made of peripheral blood.

CDR3 amino acids: CASSRYRGTTEAFF. In DNA form, the CDR3 reads TGTGCCAGCAGCCGATACAGGGGAACCACTGAAGCTTTCTTT. V gene TRBV7-9 combines with J gene TRBJ1-1, with 7 bases aligning to TRBD1. J was trimmed by 4 bases and V by 5 bases; bases with no gene match: 7. There are 14 residues in the CDR3. Germline V lookup: CDR1 SEHNR, CDR2 FQNEAQ (reference sequence).